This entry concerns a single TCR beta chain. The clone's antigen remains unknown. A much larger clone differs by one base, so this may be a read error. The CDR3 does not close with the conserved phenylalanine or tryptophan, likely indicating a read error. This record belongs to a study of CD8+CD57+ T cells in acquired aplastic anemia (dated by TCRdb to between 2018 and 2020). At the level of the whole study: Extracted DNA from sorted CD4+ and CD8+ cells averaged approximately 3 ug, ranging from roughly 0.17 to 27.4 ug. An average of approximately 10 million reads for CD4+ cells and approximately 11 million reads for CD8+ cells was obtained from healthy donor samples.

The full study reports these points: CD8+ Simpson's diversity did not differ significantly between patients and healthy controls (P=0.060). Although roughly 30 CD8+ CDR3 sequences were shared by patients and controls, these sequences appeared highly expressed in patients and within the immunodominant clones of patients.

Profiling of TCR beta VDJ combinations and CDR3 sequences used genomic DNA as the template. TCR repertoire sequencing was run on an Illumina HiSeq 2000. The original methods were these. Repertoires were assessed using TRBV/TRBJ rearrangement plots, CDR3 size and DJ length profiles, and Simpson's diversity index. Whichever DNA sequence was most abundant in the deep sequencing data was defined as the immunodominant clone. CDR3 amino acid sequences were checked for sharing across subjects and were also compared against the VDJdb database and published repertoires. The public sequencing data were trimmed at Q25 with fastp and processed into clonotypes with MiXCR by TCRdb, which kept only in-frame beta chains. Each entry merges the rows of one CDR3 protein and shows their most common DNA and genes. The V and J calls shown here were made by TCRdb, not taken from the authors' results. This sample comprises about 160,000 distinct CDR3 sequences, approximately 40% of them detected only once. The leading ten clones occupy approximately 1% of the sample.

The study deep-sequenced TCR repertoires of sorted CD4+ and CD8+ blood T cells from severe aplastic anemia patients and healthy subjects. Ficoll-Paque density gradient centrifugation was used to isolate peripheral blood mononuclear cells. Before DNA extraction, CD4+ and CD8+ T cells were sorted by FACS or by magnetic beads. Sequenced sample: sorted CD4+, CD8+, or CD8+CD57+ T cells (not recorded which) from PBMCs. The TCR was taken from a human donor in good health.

The DNA sequence is as follows: TGTGCCAGCTCAGGTAACACTGAAGCTTTCTTG. Its coded protein is CASSGNTEAFL. The V and J genes are TRBV6-6 and TRBJ1-1; the D segment cannot be called with confidence. The CDR3 has 11 amino acids, counting both end residues. Only the CDR3 portion is preserved as DNA: 33 bases, with reading frame beginning at the first base. Trimming at the junction amounts to 8 bases on V and 2 bases on J, and the germline ends lie 6 bases apart. According to the germline V gene (reference sequence), CDR1 reads MNHNY and CDR2 reads SVGAGI.